This note documents a single TCR beta chain sequence. Its matching antigen is unknown. These data originate in a study of T cells after yellow fever vaccination. Broader study findings: It was a weaker secondary response, yet one that peaked faster, at day 5 versus 15.

This CDR3 has 14 amino acids. Trimming pared 5 bases from V and 0 bases from J, leaving 11 bases between. Germline values: CDR1 SGHRS, CDR2 YFSETQ. TCRdb used MiXCR to reprocess the 5' RACE reads, holding one entry per CDR3 protein. The table lists fewer than 400,000 distinct CDR3 sequences, around a tenth of them singletons, with less than 3.5% in the top ten. The source was CD4+ T cells sorted from PBMCs, collected 45 days after the yellow fever booster vaccination. The V gene is TRBV5-1, the J gene TRBJ2-5; no reliable D call. This clonotype was obtained from a man between 18 and 35 years old who received the YFV17D yellow fever vaccine. The CDR3: CASSRNPYQETQYF. Written as DNA, the CDR3 is TGCGCCAGCAGTCGAAATCCGTACCAAGAGACCCAGTACTTC.